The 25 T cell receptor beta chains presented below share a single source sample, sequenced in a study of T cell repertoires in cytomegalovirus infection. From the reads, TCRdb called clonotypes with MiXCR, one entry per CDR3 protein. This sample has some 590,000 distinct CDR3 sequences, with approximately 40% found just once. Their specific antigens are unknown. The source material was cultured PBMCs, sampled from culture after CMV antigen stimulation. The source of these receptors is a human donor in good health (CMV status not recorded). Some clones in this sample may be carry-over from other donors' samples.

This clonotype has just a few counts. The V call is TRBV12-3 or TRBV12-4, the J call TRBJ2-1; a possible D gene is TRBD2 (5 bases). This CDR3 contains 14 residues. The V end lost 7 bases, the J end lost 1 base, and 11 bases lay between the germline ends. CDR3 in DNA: TGTGCCAGCATTCTAGCCTCGTCCTACAATGAGCAGTTCTTC. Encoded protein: CASILASSYNEQFF.

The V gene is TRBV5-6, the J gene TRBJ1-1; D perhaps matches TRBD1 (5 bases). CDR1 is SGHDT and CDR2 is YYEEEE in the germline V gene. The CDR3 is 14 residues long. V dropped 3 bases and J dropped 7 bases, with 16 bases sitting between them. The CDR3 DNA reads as TGTGCCAGCAGCTCCCCCCCTGGGGGGAGTGAAGCTTTCTTT. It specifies CASSSPPGGSEAFF.

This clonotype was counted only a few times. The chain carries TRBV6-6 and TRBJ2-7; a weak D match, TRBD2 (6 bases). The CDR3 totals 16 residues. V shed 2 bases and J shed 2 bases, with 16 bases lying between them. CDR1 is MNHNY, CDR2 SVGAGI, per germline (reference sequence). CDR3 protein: CASSYPLVAATYEQYF. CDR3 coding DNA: TGTGCCAGCAGTTACCCCCTGGTAGCGGCGACCTACGAGCAGTACTTC.

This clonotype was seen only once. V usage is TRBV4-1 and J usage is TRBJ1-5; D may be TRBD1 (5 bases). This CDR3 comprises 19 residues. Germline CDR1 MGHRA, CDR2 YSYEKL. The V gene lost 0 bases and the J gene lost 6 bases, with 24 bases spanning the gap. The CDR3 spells CASSQEGDGPYAFSQPQHF. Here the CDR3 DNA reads TGCGCCAGCAGCCAAGAAGGGGATGGGCCCTATGCGTTCAGTCAGCCCCAGCATTTT.

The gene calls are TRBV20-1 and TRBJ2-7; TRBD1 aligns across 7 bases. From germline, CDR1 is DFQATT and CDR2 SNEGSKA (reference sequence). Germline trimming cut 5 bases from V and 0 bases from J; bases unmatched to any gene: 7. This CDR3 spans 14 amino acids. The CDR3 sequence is CSAVTTGYSYEQYF. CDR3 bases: TGCAGTGCTGTCACGACAGGGTACTCCTACGAGCAGTACTTC.

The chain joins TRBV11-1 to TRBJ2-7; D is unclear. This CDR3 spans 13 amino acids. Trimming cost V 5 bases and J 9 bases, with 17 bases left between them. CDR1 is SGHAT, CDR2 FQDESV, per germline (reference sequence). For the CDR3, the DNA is TGTGCCAGCAGCACGAGACCGGCTGACGGGCAGTACTTC. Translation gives CASSTRPADGQYF. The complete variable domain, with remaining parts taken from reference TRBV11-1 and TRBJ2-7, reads EAEVAQSPRYKITEKSQAVAFWCDPISGHATLYWYRQILGQGPELLVQFQDESVVDDSQLPKDRFSAERLKGVDSTLKIQPAELGDSAMYLCASSTRPADGQYFGPGTRLTVT.

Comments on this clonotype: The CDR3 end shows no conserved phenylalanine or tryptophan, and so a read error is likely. CDR3 sequence reads: CASSPSIGTGVYEQYL. The CDR3 DNA reads as TGTGCCAGCAGCCCATCTATCGGGACAGGGGTCTACGAGCAGTACTTA. The J gene is TRBJ2-7, the V gene TRBV7-9; 10 nucleotides match TRBD1. Germline CDR1 and CDR2: SEHNR and FQNEAQ (reference sequence). Trimming took 5 bases from V and 3 from J; bases not matched to a gene: 10. The CDR3 runs to 16 residues.

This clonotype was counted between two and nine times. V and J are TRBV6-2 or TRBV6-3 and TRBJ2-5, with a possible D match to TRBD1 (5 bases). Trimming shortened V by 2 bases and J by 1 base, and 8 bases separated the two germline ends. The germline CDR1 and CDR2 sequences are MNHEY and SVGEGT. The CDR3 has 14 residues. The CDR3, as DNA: TGTGCCAGCAGTTACACCCAGGGCCAAGAGACCCAGTACTTC. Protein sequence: CASSYTQGQETQYF.

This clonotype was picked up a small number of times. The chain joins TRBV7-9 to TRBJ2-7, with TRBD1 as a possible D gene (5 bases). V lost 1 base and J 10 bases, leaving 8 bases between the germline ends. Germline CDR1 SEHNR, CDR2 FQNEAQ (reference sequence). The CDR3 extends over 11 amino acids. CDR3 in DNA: TGTGCCAGCAGCTTAGGACAGTTTCAGTACTTC. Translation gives CASSLGQFQYF.

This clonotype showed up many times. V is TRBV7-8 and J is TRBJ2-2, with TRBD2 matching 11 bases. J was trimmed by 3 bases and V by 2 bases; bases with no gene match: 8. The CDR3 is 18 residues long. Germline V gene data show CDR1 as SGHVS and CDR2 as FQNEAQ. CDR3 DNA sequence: TGTGCCAGCAGCTTACGTCCCACTAGCGGGAGAGACACCGGGGAGCTGTTTTTT. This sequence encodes CASSLRPTSGRDTGELFF.

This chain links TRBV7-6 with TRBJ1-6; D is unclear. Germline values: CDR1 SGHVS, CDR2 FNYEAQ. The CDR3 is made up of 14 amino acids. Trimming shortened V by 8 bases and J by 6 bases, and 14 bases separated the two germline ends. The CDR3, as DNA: TGTGCCAGCGCCCCGGACTTGGGTAATTCACCCCTCCACTTT. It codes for CASAPDLGNSPLHF. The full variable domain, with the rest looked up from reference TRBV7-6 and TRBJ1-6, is GAGVSQSPRYKVTKRGQDVALRCDPISGHVSLYWYRQALGQGPEFLTYFNYEAQQDKSGLPNDRFSAERPEGSISTLTIQRTEQRDSAMYRCASAPDLGNSPLHFGNGTRLTVT.

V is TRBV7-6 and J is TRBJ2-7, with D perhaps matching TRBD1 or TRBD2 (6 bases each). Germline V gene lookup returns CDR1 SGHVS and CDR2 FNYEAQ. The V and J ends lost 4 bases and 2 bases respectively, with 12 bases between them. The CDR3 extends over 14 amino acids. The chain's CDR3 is CASSWGARTYEQYF. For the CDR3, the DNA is TGTGCCAGCAGCTGGGGGGCGCGTACCTACGAGCAGTACTTC.

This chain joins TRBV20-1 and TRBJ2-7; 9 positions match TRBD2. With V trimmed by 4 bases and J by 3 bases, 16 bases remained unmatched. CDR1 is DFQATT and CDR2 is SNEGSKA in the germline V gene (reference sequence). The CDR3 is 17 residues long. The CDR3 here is CSATPRMGREGFYEQYF. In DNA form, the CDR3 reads TGCAGTGCTACTCCCCGAATGGGGCGGGAGGGATTCTACGAGCAGTACTTC.

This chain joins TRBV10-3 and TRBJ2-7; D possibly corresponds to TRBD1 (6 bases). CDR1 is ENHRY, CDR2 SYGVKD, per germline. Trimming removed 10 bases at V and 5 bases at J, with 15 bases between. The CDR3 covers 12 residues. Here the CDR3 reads CATGLQGNEQYF. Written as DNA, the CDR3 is TGTGCCACCGGATTACAGGGTAACGAGCAGTACTTC.

CDR3 in amino acids: CASGLGQGTYGYTF. For the CDR3, the DNA is TGTGCTAGTGGTTTAGGACAAGGAACATATGGCTACACCTTC. The gene calls are TRBV12-5 and TRBJ1-2, with a weak D call TRBD1 (5 bases). The ends were cut back, 3 bases at V and 5 bases at J, with 13 bases in the middle. This CDR3 spans 14 amino acids. Germline CDR1 and CDR2: LGHNT and FRNRAP.

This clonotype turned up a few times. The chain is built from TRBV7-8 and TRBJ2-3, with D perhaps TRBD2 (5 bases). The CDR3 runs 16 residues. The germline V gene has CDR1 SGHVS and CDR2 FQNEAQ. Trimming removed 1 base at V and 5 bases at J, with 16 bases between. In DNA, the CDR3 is TGTGCCAGCAGCTTAGGACTGGTGCTAGCAAAAGATACGCAGTATTTT. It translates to CASSLGLVLAKDTQYF.

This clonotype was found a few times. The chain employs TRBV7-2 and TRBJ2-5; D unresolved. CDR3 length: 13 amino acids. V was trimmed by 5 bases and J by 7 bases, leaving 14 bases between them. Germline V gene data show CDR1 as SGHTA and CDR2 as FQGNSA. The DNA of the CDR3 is TGTGCCAGCAGCCCCATCTTACTGGGGACCCAGTACTTC. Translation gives CASSPILLGTQYF.

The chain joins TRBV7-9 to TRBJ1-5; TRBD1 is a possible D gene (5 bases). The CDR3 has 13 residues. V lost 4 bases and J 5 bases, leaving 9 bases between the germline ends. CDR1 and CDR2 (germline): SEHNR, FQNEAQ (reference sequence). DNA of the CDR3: TGTGCCAGCAGCTCCAGAGGGGATCAGCCCCAGCATTTT. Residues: CASSSRGDQPQHF.

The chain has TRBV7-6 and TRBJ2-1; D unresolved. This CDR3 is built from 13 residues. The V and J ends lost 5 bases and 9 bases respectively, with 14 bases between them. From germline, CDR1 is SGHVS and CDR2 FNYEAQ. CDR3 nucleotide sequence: TGTGCCAGCAGCCCTAGTGTTGTTGGTGAGCAGTTCTTC. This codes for CASSPSVVGEQFF.

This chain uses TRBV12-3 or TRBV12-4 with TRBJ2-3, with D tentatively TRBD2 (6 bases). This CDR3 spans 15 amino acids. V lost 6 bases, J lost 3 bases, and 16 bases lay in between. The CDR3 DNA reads TGTGCCAGCAGAGACCGGGACGGAGGGACAGATACGCAGTATTTT. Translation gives CASRDRDGGTDTQYF.

The CDR3 sequence: CASSRGQGNTIYF. As DNA, the CDR3 is TGTGCCAGCAGCCGCGGACAGGGAAACACCATATATTTT. The chain uses TRBV7-9 and TRBJ1-3; D may be TRBD1 (6 bases). Germline CDR1 reads SEHNR; CDR2 reads FQNEAQ (reference sequence). V lost 5 bases and J lost 4, with 9 bases in between. CDR3 length equals 13 residues.

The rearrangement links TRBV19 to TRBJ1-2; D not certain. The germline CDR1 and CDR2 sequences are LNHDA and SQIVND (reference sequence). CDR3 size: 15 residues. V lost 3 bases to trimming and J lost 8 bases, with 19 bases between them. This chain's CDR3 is CASSMSAGQGLGYTF. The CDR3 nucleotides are TGTGCCAGTAGTATGTCGGCAGGCCAAGGCCTAGGCTACACCTTC.

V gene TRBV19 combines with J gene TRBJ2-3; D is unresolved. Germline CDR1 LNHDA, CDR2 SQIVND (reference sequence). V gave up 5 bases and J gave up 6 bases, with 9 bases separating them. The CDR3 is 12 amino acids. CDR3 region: CASSATSDTQYF. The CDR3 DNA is TGTGCCAGTAGTGCGACCTCTGATACGCAGTATTTT. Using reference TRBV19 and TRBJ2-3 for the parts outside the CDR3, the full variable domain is DGGITQSPKYLFRKEGQNVTLSCEQNLNHDAMYWYRQDPGQGLRLIYYSQIVNDFQKGDIAEGYSVSREKKESFPLTVTSAQKNPTAFYLCASSATSDTQYFGPGTRLTVL.

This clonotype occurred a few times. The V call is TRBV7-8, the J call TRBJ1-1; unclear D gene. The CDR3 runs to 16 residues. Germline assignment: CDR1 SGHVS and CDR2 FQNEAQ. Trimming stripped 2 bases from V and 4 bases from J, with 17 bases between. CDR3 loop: CASSLSEWRVRTEAFF. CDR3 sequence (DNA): TGTGCCAGCAGCTTATCGGAGTGGCGGGTGCGCACTGAAGCTTTCTTT.

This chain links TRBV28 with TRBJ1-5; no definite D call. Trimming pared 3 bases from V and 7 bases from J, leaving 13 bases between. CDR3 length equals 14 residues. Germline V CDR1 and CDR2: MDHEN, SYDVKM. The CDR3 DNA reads TGTGCCAGCAGTTTGTTTCAGCCAGAGCAGCCCCAGCATTTT. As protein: CASSLFQPEQPQHF.